These 3 T cell receptor beta chains share one sample of origin, sequenced in a study of chemoradiotherapy in HPV16-positive cancers. Clones were read by immunoSEQ multiplex PCR, and TCRdb kept only the in-frame ones, dropping some. The data contain approximately 19,000 clones, about 86% of them singletons. The input for sequencing was blood, taken from a patient who underwent chemoradiotherapy. These receptors came from a human donor with HPV-associated anogenital cancer.

The chain has TRBV11-3 and TRBJ2-3, with 9 bases fitting TRBD1. The CDR3 loop spans 14 amino acids. The V gene's germline CDR1 is SGHNT and CDR2 YENEEA. The V segment lost 5 bases and the J segment 4 bases; nucleotides outside the gene matches: 4. The CDR3 DNA is TGTGCCAGCAGCCCACGGACAGGGGCAGATACGCAGTATTTT. Its translation: CASSPRTGADTQYF.

V usage is TRBV10-2 and J usage is TRBJ2-3; the D gene is possibly TRBD2 (6 bases). V dropped 4 bases and J dropped 2 bases, with 7 bases sitting between them. The CDR3 is made up of 13 amino acids. The germline CDR1 and CDR2 sequences are WSHSY and SAAADI. The CDR3 sequence: CASSVAATDTQYF. The CDR3 DNA follows: TGCGCCAGCAGTGTAGCGGCCACAGATACGCAGTATTTT.

As to this clone: A junction boundary mismatches the germline segment, possibly from a read error. The rearrangement links TRBV14 to TRBJ2-7, with D perhaps TRBD1 (5 bases). Per germline, CDR1 SGHDN and CDR2 FVKESK. The CDR3 covers 13 residues. The chain's CDR3 is CASGHRNSYEQYF. The CDR3, as DNA: TGTGCCAGCGGCCACAGGAACTCCTACGAGCAGTACTTC.